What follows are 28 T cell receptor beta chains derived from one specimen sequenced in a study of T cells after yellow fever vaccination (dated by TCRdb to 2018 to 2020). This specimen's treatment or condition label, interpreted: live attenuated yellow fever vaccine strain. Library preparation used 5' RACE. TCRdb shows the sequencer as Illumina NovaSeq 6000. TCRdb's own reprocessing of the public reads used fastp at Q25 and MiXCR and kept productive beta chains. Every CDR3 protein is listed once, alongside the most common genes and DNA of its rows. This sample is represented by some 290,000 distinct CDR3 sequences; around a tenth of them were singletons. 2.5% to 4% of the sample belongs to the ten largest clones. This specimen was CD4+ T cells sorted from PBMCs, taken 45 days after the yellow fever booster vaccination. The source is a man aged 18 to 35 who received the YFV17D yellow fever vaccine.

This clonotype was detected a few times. In nucleotides, the CDR3 is TGCGCCAGCAGCTTGGCGGTGACGGCAAGCTCCTACGAGCAGTACTTC. Translating it yields CASSLAVTASSYEQYF. V is TRBV5-1 and J is TRBJ2-7; no clear D. This CDR3 has 16 residues. In germline, CDR1 is SGHRS, CDR2 YFSETQ. The ends were cut back, 0 bases at V and 0 bases at J, with 13 bases in the middle.

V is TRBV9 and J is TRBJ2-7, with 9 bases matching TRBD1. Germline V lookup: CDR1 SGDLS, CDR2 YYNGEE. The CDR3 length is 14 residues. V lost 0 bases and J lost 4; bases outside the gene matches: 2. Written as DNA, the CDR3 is TGTGCCAGCAGCGTAGGGGACAGGGTTTACGAGCAGTACTTC. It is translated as CASSVGDRVYEQYF.

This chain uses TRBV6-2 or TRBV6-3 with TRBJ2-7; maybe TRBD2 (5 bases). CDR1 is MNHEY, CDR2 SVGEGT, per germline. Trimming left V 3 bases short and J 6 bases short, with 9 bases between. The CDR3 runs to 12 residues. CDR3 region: CASSYGRAEQYV. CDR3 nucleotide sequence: TGTGCCAGCAGTTATGGGCGGGCCGAGCAGTACGTC.

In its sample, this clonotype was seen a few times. CDR3 sequence reads: CASRRGTSGRETQYF. As DNA, the CDR3 is TGTGCCAGCAGACGAGGGACTAGCGGGAGAGAGACCCAGTACTTC. The chain combines TRBV6-2 or TRBV6-3 with TRBJ2-5; 14 nucleotides align to TRBD2. V gave up 6 bases and J gave up 4 bases; unmatched junction bases: 4. Germline CDR1 reads MNHEY; CDR2 reads SVGEGT. This CDR3 comprises 15 residues.

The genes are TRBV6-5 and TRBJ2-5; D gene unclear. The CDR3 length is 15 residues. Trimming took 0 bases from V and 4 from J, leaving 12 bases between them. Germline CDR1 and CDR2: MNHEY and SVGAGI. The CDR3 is CASSYSGRSAETQYF. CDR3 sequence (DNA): TGTGCCAGCAGTTACTCGGGCCGGTCGGCAGAGACCCAGTACTTC.

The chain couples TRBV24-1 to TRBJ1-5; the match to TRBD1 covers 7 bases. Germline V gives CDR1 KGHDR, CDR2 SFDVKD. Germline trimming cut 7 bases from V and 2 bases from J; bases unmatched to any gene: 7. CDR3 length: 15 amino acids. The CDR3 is CATRDTGEGNQPQHF. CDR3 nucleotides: TGTGCCACCAGGGATACAGGGGAAGGCAATCAGCCCCAGCATTTT.

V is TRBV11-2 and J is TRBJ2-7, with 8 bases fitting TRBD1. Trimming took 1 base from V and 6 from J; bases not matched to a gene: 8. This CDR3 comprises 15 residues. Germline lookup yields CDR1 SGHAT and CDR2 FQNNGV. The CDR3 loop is CASSLVSGGFGEQYF. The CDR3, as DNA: TGTGCCAGCAGCTTAGTATCAGGGGGCTTCGGCGAGCAGTACTTC.

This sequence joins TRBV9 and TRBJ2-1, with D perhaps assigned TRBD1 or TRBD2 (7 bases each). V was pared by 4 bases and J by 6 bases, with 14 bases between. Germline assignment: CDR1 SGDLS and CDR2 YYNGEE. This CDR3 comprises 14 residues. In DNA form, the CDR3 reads TGTGCCAGCAGCTTCCAGGGGGGGTCCAATGAGCAGTTCTTC. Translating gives CASSFQGGSNEQFF.

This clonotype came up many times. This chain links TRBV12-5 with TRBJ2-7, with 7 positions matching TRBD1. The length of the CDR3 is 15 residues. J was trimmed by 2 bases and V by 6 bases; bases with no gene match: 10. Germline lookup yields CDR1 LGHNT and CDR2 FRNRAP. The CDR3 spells CASGPRDSGAYEQYF. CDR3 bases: TGTGCTAGTGGACCTCGGGACAGCGGTGCCTACGAGCAGTACTTC.

The CDR3 region has the DNA TGTGCCAGCAGTGAAGCGCCGGGAATGAGGAGCTATCAGCCCCAGCATTTT. Amino acids: CASSEAPGMRSYQPQHF. The V and J genes are TRBV6-1 and TRBJ1-5; D gene unclear. V was shortened by 0 bases and J by 5 bases, with 17 bases between the two germline ends. Per germline, CDR1 MNHNS and CDR2 SASEGT. CDR3 length: 17 residues.

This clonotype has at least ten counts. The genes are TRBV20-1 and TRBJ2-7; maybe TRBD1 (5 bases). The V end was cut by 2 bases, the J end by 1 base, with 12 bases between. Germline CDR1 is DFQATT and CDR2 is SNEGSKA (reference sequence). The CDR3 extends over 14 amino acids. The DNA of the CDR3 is TGCAGTGCTAGACCCAACGGACATTCCTACGAGCAGTACTTC. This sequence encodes CSARPNGHSYEQYF.

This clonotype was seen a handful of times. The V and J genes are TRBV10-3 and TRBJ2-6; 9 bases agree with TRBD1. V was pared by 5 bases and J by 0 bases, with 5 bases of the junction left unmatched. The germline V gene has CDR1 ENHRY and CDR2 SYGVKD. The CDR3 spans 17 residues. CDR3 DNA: TGTGCCATCAGTAGGGGACAGGGCAACTCTGGGGCCAACGTCCTGACTTTC. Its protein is CAISRGQGNSGANVLTF.

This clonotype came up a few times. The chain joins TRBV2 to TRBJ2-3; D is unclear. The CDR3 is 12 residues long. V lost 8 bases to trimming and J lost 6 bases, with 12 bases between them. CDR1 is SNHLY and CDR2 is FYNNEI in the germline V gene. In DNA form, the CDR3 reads TGTGCCAGCGGGTACTCCAGGGATACGCAGTATTTT. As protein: CASGYSRDTQYF.

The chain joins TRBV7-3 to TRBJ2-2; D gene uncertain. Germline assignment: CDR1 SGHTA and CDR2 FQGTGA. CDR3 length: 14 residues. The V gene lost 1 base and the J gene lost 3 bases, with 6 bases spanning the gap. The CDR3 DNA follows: TGTGCCAGCAGCTTAATGTCTGACACCGGGGAGCTGTTTTTT. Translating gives CASSLMSDTGELFF.

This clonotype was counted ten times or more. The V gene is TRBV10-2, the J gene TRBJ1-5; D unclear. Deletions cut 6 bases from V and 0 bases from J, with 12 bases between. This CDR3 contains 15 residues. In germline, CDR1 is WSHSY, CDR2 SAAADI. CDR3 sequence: CASSSEIYSNQPQHF. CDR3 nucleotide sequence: TGCGCCAGCAGCTCGGAGATTTATAGCAATCAGCCCCAGCATTTT.

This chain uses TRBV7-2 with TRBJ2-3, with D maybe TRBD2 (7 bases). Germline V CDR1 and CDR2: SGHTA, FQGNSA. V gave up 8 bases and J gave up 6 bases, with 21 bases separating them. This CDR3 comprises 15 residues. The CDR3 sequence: CASLTWGGPSDTQYF. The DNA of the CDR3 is TGTGCCAGCCTCACGTGGGGGGGGCCGTCCGATACGCAGTATTTT. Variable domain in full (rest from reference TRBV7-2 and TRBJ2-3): GAGVSQSPSNKVTEKGKDVELRCDPISGHTALYWYRQSLGQGLEFLIYFQGNSAPDKSGLPSDRFSAERTGGSVSTLTIQRTQQEDSAVYLCASLTWGGPSDTQYFGPGTRLTVL.

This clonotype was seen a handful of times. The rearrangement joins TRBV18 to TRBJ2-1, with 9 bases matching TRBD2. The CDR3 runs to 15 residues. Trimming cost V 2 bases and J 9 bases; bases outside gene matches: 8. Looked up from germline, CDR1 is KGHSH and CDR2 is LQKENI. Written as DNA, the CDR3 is TGTGCCAGCTCACCAAGCCTCGCGGGGGGGACTGAGCAGTTCTTC. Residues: CASSPSLAGGTEQFF.

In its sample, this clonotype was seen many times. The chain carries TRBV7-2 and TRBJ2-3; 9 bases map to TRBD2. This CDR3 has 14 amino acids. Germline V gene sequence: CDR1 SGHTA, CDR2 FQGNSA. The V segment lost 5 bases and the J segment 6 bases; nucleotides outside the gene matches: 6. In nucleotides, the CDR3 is TGTGCCAGCAGCCCTGCGGGGGGGGTGGATACGCAGTATTTT. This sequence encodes CASSPAGGVDTQYF. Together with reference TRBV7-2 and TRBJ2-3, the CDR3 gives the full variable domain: GAGVSQSPSNKVTEKGKDVELRCDPISGHTALYWYRQSLGQGLEFLIYFQGNSAPDKSGLPSDRFSAERTGGSVSTLTIQRTQQEDSAVYLCASSPAGGVDTQYFGPGTRLTVL.

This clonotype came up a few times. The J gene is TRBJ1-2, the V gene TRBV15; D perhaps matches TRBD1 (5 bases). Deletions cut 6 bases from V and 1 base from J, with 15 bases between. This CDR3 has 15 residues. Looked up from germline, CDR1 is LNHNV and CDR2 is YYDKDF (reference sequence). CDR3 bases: TGTGCCACCAGACGACACCGGGGGGGTAACTATGGCTACACCTTC. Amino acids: CATRRHRGGNYGYTF.

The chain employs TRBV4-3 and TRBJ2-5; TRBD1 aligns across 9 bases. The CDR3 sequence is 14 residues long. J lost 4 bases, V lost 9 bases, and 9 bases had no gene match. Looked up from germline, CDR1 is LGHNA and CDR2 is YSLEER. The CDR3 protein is CARPWDRVGETQYF. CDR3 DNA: TGCGCCAGACCCTGGGACAGGGTTGGAGAGACCCAGTACTTC.

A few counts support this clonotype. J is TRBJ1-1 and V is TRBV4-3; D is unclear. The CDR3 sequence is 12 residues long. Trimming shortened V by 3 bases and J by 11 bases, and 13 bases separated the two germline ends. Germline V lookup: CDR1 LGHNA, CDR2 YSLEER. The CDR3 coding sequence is TGCGCCAGCAGCCAGACGCCCGGGGAGGCTTTCTTT. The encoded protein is CASSQTPGEAFF.

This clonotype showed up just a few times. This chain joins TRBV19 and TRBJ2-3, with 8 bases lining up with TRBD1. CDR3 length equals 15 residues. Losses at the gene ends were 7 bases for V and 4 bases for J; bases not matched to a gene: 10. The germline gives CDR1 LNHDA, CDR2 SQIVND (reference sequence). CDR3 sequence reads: CASIANRGTSDTQYF. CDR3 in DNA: TGTGCCAGTATCGCGAACAGGGGGACGTCAGATACGCAGTATTTT.

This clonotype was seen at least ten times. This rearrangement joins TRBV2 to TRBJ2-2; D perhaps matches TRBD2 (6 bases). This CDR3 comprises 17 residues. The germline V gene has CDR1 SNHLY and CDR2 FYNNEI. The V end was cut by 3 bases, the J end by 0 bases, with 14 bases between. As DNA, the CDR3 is TGTGCCAGCAGTGAGGCCCTTTGGGGGGCGAACACCGGGGAGCTGTTTTTT. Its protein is CASSEALWGANTGELFF.

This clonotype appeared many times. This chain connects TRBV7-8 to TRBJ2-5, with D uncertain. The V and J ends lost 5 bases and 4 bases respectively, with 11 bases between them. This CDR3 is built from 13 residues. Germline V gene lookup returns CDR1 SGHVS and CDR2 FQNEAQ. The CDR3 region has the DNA TGTGCCAGCAGCCCCACAGTGCTAGAGACCCAGTACTTC. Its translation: CASSPTVLETQYF. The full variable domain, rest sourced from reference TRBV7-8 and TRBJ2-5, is GAGVSQSPRYKVAKRGQDVALRCDPISGHVSLFWYQQALGQGPEFLTYFQNEAQLDKSGLPSDRFFAERPEGSVSTLKIQRTQQEDSAVYLCASSPTVLETQYFGPGTRLLVL.

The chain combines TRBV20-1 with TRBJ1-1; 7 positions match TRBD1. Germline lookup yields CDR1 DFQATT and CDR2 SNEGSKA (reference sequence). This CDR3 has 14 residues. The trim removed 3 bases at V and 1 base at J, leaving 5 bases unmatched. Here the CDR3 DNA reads TGCAGTGCTAGCCGACAGGGACCGAACACTGAAGCTTTCTTT. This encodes CSASRQGPNTEAFF.

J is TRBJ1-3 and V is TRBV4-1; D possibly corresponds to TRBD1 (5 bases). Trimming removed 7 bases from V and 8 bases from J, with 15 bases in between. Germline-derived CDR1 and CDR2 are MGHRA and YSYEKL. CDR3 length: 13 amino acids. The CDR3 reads CASTLGVGDTIYF. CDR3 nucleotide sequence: TGCGCCAGCACACTGGGGGTAGGGGACACCATATATTTT.

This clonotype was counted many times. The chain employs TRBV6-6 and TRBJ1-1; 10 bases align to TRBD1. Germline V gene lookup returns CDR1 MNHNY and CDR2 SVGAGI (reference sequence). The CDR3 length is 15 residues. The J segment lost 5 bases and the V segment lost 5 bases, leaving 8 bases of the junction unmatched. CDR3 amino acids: CASSKTTGGRTEAFF. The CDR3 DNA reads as TGTGCCAGCAGTAAGACGACAGGGGGCCGTACTGAAGCTTTCTTT.

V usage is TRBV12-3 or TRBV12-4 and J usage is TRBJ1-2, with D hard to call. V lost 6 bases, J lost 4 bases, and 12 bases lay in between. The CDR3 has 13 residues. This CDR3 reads CASSENDAYGYTF. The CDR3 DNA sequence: TGTGCCAGCAGCGAAAACGACGCCTATGGCTACACCTTC.